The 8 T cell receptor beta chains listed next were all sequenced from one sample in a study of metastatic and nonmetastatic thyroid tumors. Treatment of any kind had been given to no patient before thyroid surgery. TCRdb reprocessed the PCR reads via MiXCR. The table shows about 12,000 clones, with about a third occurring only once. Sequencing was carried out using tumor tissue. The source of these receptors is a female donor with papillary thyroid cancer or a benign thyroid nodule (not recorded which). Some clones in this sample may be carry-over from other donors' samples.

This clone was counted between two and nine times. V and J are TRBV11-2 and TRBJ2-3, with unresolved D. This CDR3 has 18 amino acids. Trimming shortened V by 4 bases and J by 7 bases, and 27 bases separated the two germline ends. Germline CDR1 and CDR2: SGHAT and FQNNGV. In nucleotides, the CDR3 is TGTGCCAGCAGCTCCCCTAGTTTCGTTAGGGTCGAGACATATACGCAGTATTTT. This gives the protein CASSSPSFVRVETYTQYF.

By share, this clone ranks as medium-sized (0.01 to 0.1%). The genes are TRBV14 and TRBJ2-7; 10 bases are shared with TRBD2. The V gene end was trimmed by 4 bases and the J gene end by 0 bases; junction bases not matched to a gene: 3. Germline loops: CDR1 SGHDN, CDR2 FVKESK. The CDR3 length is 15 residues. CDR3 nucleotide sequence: TGTGCCAGCAGCCCTCTAGCGGGGGCCTCCTACGAGCAGTACTTC. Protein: CASSPLAGASYEQYF.

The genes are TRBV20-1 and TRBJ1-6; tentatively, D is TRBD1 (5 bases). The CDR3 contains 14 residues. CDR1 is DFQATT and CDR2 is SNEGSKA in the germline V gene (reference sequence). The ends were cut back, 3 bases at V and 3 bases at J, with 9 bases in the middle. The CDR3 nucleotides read TGCAGTGCTAGTGCGGACAACTATAATTCACCCCTCCACTTT. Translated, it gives CSASADNYNSPLHF.

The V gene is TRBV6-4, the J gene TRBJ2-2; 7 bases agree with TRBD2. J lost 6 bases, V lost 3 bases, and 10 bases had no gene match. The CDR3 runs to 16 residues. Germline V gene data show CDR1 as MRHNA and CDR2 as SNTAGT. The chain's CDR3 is CASSDWREGLPGELFF. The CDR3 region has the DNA TGTGCCAGCAGTGATTGGAGGGAGGGCCTTCCCGGGGAGCTGTTTTTT.

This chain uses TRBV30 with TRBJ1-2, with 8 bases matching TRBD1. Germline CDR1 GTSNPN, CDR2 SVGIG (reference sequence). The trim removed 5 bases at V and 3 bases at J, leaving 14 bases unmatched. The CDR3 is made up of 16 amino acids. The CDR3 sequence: CAWGPMGQVSYYGYTF. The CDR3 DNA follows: TGTGCCTGGGGCCCCATGGGACAGGTATCGTACTATGGCTACACCTTC.

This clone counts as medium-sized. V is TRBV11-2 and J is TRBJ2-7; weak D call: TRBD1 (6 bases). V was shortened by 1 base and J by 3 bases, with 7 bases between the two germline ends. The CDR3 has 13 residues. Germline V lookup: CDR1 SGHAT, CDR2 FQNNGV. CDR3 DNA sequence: TGTGCCAGCAGCTTAGGACAGGTCTACGAGCAGTACTTC. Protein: CASSLGQVYEQYF.

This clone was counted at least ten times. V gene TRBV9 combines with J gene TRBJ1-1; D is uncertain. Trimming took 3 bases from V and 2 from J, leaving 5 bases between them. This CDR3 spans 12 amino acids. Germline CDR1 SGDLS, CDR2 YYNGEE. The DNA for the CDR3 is TGTGCCAGCAGCGGATCAAACACTGAAGCTTTCTTT. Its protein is CASSGSNTEAFF.

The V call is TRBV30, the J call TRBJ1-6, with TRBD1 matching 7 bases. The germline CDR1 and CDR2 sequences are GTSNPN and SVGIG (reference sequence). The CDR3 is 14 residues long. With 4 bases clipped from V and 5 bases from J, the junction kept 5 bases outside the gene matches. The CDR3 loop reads CAWNRGINNSPLHF. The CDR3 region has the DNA TGTGCCTGGAACAGGGGAATCAATAATTCACCCCTCCACTTT.